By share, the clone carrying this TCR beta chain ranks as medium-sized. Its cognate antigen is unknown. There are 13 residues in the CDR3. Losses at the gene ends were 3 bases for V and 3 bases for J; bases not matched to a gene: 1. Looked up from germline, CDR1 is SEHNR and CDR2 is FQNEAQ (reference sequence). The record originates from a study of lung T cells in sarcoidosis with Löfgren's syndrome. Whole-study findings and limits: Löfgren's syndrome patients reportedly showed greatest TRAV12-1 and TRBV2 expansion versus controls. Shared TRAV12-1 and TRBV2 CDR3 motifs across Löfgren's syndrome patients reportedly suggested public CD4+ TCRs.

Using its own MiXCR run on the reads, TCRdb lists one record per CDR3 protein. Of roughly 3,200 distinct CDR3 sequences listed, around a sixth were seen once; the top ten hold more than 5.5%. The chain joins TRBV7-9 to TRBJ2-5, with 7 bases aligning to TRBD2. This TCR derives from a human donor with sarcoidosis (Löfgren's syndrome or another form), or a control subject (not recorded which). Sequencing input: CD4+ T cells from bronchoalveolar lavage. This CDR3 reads CASSFAGEETQYF. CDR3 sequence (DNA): TGTGCCAGCAGCTTCGCGGGAGAAGAGACCCAGTACTTC. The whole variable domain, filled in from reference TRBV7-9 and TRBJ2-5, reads DTGVSQNPRHKITKRGQNVTFRCDPISEHNRLYWYRQTLGQGPEFLTYFQNEAQLEKSRLLSDRFSAERPKGSFSTLEIQRTEQGDSAMYLCASSFAGEETQYFGPGTRLLVL.